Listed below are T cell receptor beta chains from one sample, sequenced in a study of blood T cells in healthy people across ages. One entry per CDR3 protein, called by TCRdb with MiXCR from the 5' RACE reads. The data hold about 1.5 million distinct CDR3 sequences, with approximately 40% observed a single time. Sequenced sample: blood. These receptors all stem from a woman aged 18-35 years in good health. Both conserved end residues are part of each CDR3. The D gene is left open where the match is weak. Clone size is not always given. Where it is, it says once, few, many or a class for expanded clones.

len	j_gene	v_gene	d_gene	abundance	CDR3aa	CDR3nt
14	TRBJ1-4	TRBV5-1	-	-	CASRLGATNEKLFF	TGCGCCAGCCGCCTGGGGGCAACTAATGAAAAACTGTTTTTT
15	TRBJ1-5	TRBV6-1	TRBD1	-	CASSELGQSNQPQHF	TGTGCCAGCAGTGAATTGGGACAGTCCAATCAGCCCCAGCATTTT
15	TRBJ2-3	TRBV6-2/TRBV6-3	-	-	CASSGWQGRGDTQYF	TGTGCCAGCAGTGGGTGGCAGGGGCGAGGAGATACGCAGTATTTT
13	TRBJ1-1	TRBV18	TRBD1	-	CASSKTGGTGAFF	TGTGCCAGCTCAAAAACAGGGGGTACGGGAGCTTTCTTT
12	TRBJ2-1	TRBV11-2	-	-	CASRYPDNEQFF	TGTGCCAGCAGATACCCGGATAATGAGCAGTTCTTC
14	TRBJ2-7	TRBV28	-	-	CASRAGAGVYEQYF	TGTGCCAGCAGGGCAGGGGCGGGGGTCTACGAGCAGTACTTC
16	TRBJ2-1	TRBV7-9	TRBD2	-	CASSSASGGSYNEQFF	TGTGCCAGCAGCAGCGCTAGCGGGGGATCCTACAATGAGCAGTTCTTC
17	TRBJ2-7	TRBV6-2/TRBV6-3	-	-	CASSSFRGGDRSNEQYF	TGTGCCAGCAGTTCCTTCAGGGGGGGAGACCGGAGCAATGAGCAGTACTTC
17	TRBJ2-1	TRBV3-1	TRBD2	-	CASSQDPLAGAPGEQFF	TGTGCCAGCAGCCAAGATCCCCTAGCGGGGGCCCCAGGGGAGCAGTTCTTC
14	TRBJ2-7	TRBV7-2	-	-	CASSPDSMFREQYF	TGTGCCAGCAGCCCAGACTCGATGTTCCGCGAGCAGTACTTC
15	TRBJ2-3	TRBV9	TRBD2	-	CASSSSGGVPDTQYF	TGTGCCAGCAGCTCAAGCGGGGGGGTCCCAGATACGCAGTATTTT
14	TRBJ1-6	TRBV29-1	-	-	CSVALGVGNSPLHF	TGCAGCGTTGCTCTTGGGGTAGGGAATTCACCCCTCCACTTT
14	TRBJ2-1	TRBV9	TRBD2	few	CASSVEASGSEQFF	TGTGCCAGCAGCGTAGAGGCTAGCGGGAGTGAGCAGTTCTTC
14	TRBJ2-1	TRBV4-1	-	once	CASSQVVVYNEQFF	TGCGCCAGCAGTCAAGTAGTAGTCTACAATGAGCAGTTCTTC
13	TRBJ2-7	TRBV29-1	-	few	CSGKGGDFYEQYF	TGCAGCGGAAAGGGCGGGGATTTCTACGAGCAGTACTTC
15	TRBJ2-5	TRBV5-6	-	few	CASSSGRLYQETQYF	TGTGCCAGCAGCTCAGGGAGGCTTTACCAAGAGACCCAGTACTTC
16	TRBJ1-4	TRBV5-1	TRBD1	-	CASSLAIQGASGKLFF	TGCGCCAGCAGCTTGGCTATACAGGGGGCGTCTGGAAAACTGTTTTTT
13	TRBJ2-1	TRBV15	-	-	CATAEDSYNEQFF	TGTGCCACCGCCGAGGACTCCTACAATGAGCAGTTCTTC
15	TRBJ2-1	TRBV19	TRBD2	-	CASSITSGPLMEQFF	TGTGCCAGTAGTATAACTAGCGGCCCCCTGATGGAGCAGTTCTTC
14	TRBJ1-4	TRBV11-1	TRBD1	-	CASSVQGLEEKLFF	TGTGCCAGCAGCGTACAGGGGCTTGAGGAAAAACTGTTTTTT
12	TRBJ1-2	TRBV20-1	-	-	CSALEQDYGYTF	TGCAGTGCATTGGAACAGGACTATGGCTACACCTTC
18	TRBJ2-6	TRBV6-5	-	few	CASSYFGRGNSGANVLTF	TGTGCCAGCAGTTACTTTGGCAGGGGAAACTCTGGGGCCAACGTCCTGACTTTC
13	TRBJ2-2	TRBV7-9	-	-	CASSQKLSGELFF	TGTGCCAGCAGCCAAAAGTTGTCAGGGGAGCTGTTTTTT